These 23 T cell receptor beta chains originate from one sample sequenced in a study of B cell selection in AIRE deficiency. Regulatory T cells were sorted as CD4+CD25hiCD127low/negative cells. The assay was immunoSEQ multiplex PCR, and TCRdb's table has in-frame clones only and misses some. The table lists 2,500 to 3,500 clones, around 81% of them singletons. The sample consisted of Tregs sorted from PBMCs. The receptors stem from a human donor with AIRE deficiency.

The rearrangement uses TRBV14 and TRBJ1-1; the D gene is possibly TRBD1 (5 bases). CDR3 length: 12 amino acids. Trimming stripped 2 bases from V and 6 bases from J, with 7 bases between. Germline assignment: CDR1 SGHDN and CDR2 FVKESK. The chain's CDR3 is CASSQLGAEAFF. CDR3 DNA sequence: TGTGCCAGCAGCCAATTGGGGGCTGAAGCTTTCTTT. Together with reference TRBV14 and TRBJ1-1, the CDR3 gives the full variable domain: EAGVTQFPSHSVIEKGQTVTLRCDPISGHDNLYWYRRVMGKEIKFLLHFVKESKQDESGMPNNRFLAERTGGTYSTLKVQPAELEDSGVYFCASSQLGAEAFFGQGTRLTVV.

The chain has TRBV9 and TRBJ2-7; D is undetermined. V was cut by 0 bases and J by 3 bases, with 16 bases left in between. This CDR3 is 16 amino acids long. Germline V CDR1 and CDR2: SGDLS, YYNGEE. CDR3 in DNA: TGTGCCAGCAGCGTAGGATATAAGAACTACCTCTACGAGCAGTACTTC. Protein sequence: CASSVGYKNYLYEQYF.

V usage is TRBV6-6 and J usage is TRBJ2-2, with D unclear. V gave up 5 bases and J gave up 6 bases, with 7 bases separating them. The CDR3 totals 12 residues. Looked up from germline, CDR1 is MNHNY and CDR2 is SVGAGI (reference sequence). The CDR3 here is CASSHLAGELFF. CDR3 DNA: TGTGCCAGCAGTCACCTAGCCGGGGAGCTGTTTTTT.

The V and J genes are TRBV29-1 and TRBJ2-7; D is unclear. V lost 5 bases and J lost 3, with 11 bases in between. CDR3 length: 12 amino acids. Germline CDR1 is SQVTM and CDR2 is ANQGSEA. The CDR3 spells CSVWANNYEQYF. The CDR3 nucleotides read TGCAGCGTTTGGGCCAACAACTACGAGCAGTACTTC.

This chain links TRBV19 with TRBJ2-3; 7 bases line up with TRBD1. The trim removed 7 bases at V and 1 base at J, leaving 11 bases unmatched. Germline lookup yields CDR1 LNHDA and CDR2 SQIVND (reference sequence). This CDR3 spans 16 amino acids. The chain's CDR3 is CASTPVGQDRTDTQYF. The CDR3 DNA follows: TGTGCCAGTACTCCCGTAGGACAGGACCGCACAGATACGCAGTATTTT.

The chain uses TRBV29-1 and TRBJ2-2; TRBD2 matches at 11 bases. V dropped 5 bases and J dropped 7; count of bases not matched to a gene: 3. Germline V gene data show CDR1 as SQVTM and CDR2 as ANQGSEA. This CDR3 is built from 13 residues. This CDR3 reads CSVFSGRGGELFF. DNA of the CDR3: TGCAGCGTTTTTAGCGGGAGGGGCGGGGAGCTGTTTTTT.

The chain recombines TRBV7-9 with TRBJ1-1; 7 nucleotides align to TRBD1. CDR3 length: 13 amino acids. V trimming: 6 bases; J trimming: 9 bases; junction bases outside the gene matches: 10. Germline CDR1 and CDR2: SEHNR and FQNEAQ (reference sequence). The CDR3 DNA is TGTGCCAGCAGTTTCCAGGACAGGACCAAAGCTTTCTTT. Encoded protein: CASSFQDRTKAFF. Using reference TRBV7-9 and TRBJ1-1 for the parts outside the CDR3, the full variable domain is DTGVSQNPRHKITKRGQNVTFRCDPISEHNRLYWYRQTLGQGPEFLTYFQNEAQLEKSRLLSDRFSAERPKGSFSTLEIQRTEQGDSAMYLCASSFQDRTKAFFGQGTRLTVV.

V is TRBV28 and J is TRBJ1-2, with D perhaps matching TRBD1 (6 bases). The CDR3 contains 15 residues. The germline gives CDR1 MDHEN, CDR2 SYDVKM. The V gene lost 6 bases and the J gene lost 6 bases, with 20 bases spanning the gap. The CDR3 DNA is TGTGCCAGCAGCTCCCCCGGGGGGGCGATCGATGGCTACACCTTC. It is translated as CASSSPGGAIDGYTF.

This chain links TRBV4-1 with TRBJ2-2; the match to TRBD1 covers 9 bases. Per germline, CDR1 MGHRA and CDR2 YSYEKL. This CDR3 has 17 amino acids. V was clipped by 1 base and J by 3 bases; unmatched bases: 6. CDR3 region: CASSQGTDRGYTGELFF. As DNA, the CDR3 is TGCGCCAGCAGCCAAGGTACCGACAGGGGGTACACCGGGGAGCTGTTTTTT.

The J gene is TRBJ2-3, the V gene TRBV28, with D possibly matching TRBD2 (6 bases). This CDR3 spans 15 amino acids. Germline loops: CDR1 MDHEN, CDR2 SYDVKM. The V end lost 7 bases, the J end lost 3 bases, and 17 bases lay between the germline ends. The CDR3 spells CASNVLASTTDTQYF. DNA of the CDR3: TGTGCCAGCAACGTACTAGCATCAACGACAGATACGCAGTATTTT.

This chain joins TRBV28 and TRBJ2-7; no definite D call. This CDR3 spans 12 amino acids. Germline V gene sequence: CDR1 MDHEN, CDR2 SYDVKM. V was trimmed by 5 bases and J by 6 bases, leaving 11 bases between them. CDR3 sequence (DNA): TGTGCCAGCAGTCTAAGGACGGGCGAGCAGTACTTC. It translates to CASSLRTGEQYF.

The V gene is TRBV2, the J gene TRBJ2-3, with 7 bases identical to TRBD2. The CDR3 contains 13 residues. J lost 3 bases, V lost 11 bases, and 8 bases had no gene match. Germline V gene data show CDR1 as SNHLY and CDR2 as FYNNEI. The CDR3 DNA sequence: TGTGCCTCTGGGGAGGGAGGGACAGATACGCAGTATTTT. This gives the protein CASGEGGTDTQYF.

This chain joins TRBV6-4 and TRBJ1-2, with D hard to call. Trimming pared 2 bases from V and 4 bases from J, leaving 11 bases between. CDR1 MRHNA and CDR2 SNTAGT come from the germline V gene. CDR3 length equals 14 residues. The CDR3, as DNA: TGTGCCAGCAGTGACGGCGGGGTAGGCTATGGCTACACCTTC. It codes for CASSDGGVGYGYTF.

The genes are TRBV5-1 and TRBJ1-2; 9 positions agree with TRBD1. The trim removed 2 bases at V and 8 bases at J, leaving 7 bases unmatched. The germline gives CDR1 SGHRS, CDR2 YFSETQ. The CDR3 is made up of 14 amino acids. CDR3 in DNA: TGCGCCAGCAGCTTCCGGACAGGGGAGGAGGGCTACACCTTC. It codes for CASSFRTGEEGYTF.

J is TRBJ1-4 and V is TRBV4-3; 11 nucleotides match TRBD1. The germline gives CDR1 LGHNA, CDR2 YSLEER. Trimming at V came to 5 bases and at J to 2 bases, leaving 1 base not matched to a gene. This CDR3 has 15 amino acids. CDR3 sequence: CASSGQGATNEKLFF. The DNA for the CDR3 is TGCGCCAGCAGCGGACAGGGGGCCACTAATGAAAAACTGTTTTTT.

V usage is TRBV11-3 and J usage is TRBJ1-2, with 10 bases matching TRBD1. Germline trimming cut 1 base from V and 4 bases from J; bases unmatched to any gene: 0. Germline assignment: CDR1 SGHNT and CDR2 YENEEA. The CDR3 is made up of 14 amino acids. The CDR3 region is CASSLGTGGYGYTF. The CDR3, as DNA: TGTGCCAGCAGCTTAGGGACAGGGGGCTATGGCTACACCTTC.

The chain has TRBV7-2 and TRBJ1-4; D gene uncertain. Per the germline V gene, CDR1 is SGHTA and CDR2 is FQGNSA. The CDR3 is 16 residues long. The V end was cut by 2 bases, the J end by 1 base, with 11 bases between. The CDR3 coding sequence is TGTGCCAGCAGCTTACAAGGGCGGGGAACTAATGAAAAACTGTTTTTT. This codes for CASSLQGRGTNEKLFF.

The rearrangement joins TRBV25-1 to TRBJ1-2, with D tentatively TRBD1 (5 bases). The germline V gene has CDR1 MGHDK and CDR2 SYGVNS. The CDR3 is made up of 14 amino acids. Trimming left V 6 bases short and J 5 bases short, with 16 bases between. In DNA form, the CDR3 reads TGTGCCAGCAGGGAGACCGGGACCGCGTATGGCTACACCTTC. This translates into CASRETGTAYGYTF.

The V and J genes are TRBV28 and TRBJ1-4, with D perhaps TRBD1 (6 bases). The ends were cut back, 7 bases at V and 5 bases at J, with 29 bases in the middle. This CDR3 region has 19 residues. From germline, CDR1 is MDHEN and CDR2 SYDVKM. The CDR3 loop reads CASKARPGFVRGRNEKLFF. In DNA, the CDR3 is TGTGCCAGCAAAGCCCGACCCGGCTTTGTCAGGGGCCGAAATGAAAAACTGTTTTTT.

This clone was picked up one time. The rearrangement joins TRBV11-2 to TRBJ2-2, with TRBD2 identical over 8 bases. The V segment lost 5 bases and the J segment 0 bases; nucleotides outside the gene matches: 5. Germline V gives CDR1 SGHAT, CDR2 FQNNGV. The CDR3 spans 16 residues. For the CDR3, the DNA is TGTGCCAGCAGCCCCCGGGGGGGGTCGAACACCGGGGAGCTGTTTTTT. Its translation: CASSPRGGSNTGELFF.

The chain carries TRBV10-3 and TRBJ2-3; 10 nucleotides align to TRBD1. J gave up 2 bases and V 3 bases, and 5 bases lay outside the gene matches. Per germline, CDR1 ENHRY and CDR2 SYGVKD. This CDR3 region has 16 residues. The CDR3 here is CAISDRGQGYTDTQYF. As DNA, the CDR3 is TGTGCCATCAGTGATAGGGGACAGGGGTACACAGATACGCAGTATTTT.

The chain recombines TRBV7-8 with TRBJ2-2; D is uncertain. The CDR3 spans 15 residues. Between the trimmed V and J ends, which lost 5 bases and 3 bases, there was a span of 13 bases. The germline V gene has CDR1 SGHVS and CDR2 FQNEAQ. CDR3 residues: CASSLTRPYTGELFF. The CDR3 nucleotides read TGTGCCAGCAGCCTCACGCGACCTTACACCGGGGAGCTGTTTTTT.

The V and J genes are TRBV7-3 and TRBJ2-1, with D uncertain. The CDR3 is 13 residues long. V lost 2 bases and J lost 10, with 12 bases in between. Germline CDR1 is SGHTA and CDR2 is FQGTGA. The CDR3 reads CASSLLYSTEQFF. The CDR3 coding sequence is TGTGCCAGCAGCTTATTATACTCGACGGAGCAGTTCTTC.